This TCR beta chain was sequenced during a study of Ad26.COV2.S vaccination and SARS-CoV-2 variants. The study's findings and limits: Using TCR breadth and depth analyses may have led to underestimated total T cell responses.

A note on this clone: Its antigen is unidentified.

This CDR3 contains 17 residues. Germline V lookup: CDR1 MDHEN, CDR2 SYDVKM. J was trimmed by 2 bases and V by 1 base; bases with no gene match: 6. The protocol was immunoSEQ multiplex PCR, while the TCRdb copy is restricted to in-frame clones and leaves out a portion. The data show roughly 320,000 clones, with around 86% seen just once and roughly 3.2% held by the top ten. Treatment: 15 to 20 received Ad26.COV2.S at low or high dose, single or two shots; 5 received placebo; per-sample allocation not given. Samples came from day 63 after the first vaccine or placebo injection. This clonotype originated in a person aged 18-65 years who received the Ad26.COV2.S COVID-19 vaccine or a placebo. Material: peripheral blood, obtained in a trial of Ad26.COV2.S vaccine versus placebo. This chain joins TRBV28 and TRBJ1-5; 9 bases align to TRBD1. The CDR3 DNA sequence: TGTGCCAGCAGTTTATTCGACAGGGGGGTTGGCAATCAGCCCCAGCATTTT. Its translation: CASSLFDRGVGNQPQHF. Based on the CDR3 plus reference TRBV28 and TRBJ1-5, the full variable domain is DVKVTQSSRYLVKRTGEKVFLECVQDMDHENMFWYRQDPGLGLRLIYFSYDVKMKEKGDIPEGYSVSREKKERFSLILESASTNQTSMYLCASSLFDRGVGNQPQHFGDGTRLSIL.